The 6 T cell receptor beta chains below come from one sample, sequenced in a study of blood T cell repertoires in COVID-19. TCRdb's copy holds only in-frame clones and misses some; the assay was immunoSEQ multiplex PCR. Found here are fewer than 180,000 clones, 86% of them singletons; the top ten hold roughly 3.4%. The material sequenced was peripheral blood. Receptors were obtained from a man between 65 and 85 years old with acute or convalescent COVID-19.

This clone was recorded only once. This chain connects TRBV19 to TRBJ2-1, with TRBD2 matching 12 bases. CDR1 LNHDA and CDR2 SQIVND come from the germline V gene (reference sequence). The CDR3 totals 13 residues. The V gene end was trimmed by 5 bases and the J gene end by 16 bases; junction bases not matched to a gene: 9. CDR3 nucleotide sequence: TGTGCCAGTAGTGCCCGGACTAGCGGGACTCCCTTCTTC. This gives the protein CASSARTSGTPFF. Based on the CDR3 plus reference TRBV19 and TRBJ2-1, the full variable domain is DGGITQSPKYLFRKEGQNVTLSCEQNLNHDAMYWYRQDPGQGLRLIYYSQIVNDFQKGDIAEGYSVSREKKESFPLTVTSAQKNPTAFYLCASSARTSGTPFFGPGTRLTVL.

The chain is built from TRBV19 and TRBJ1-2, with D possibly being TRBD1 (6 bases). Germline-derived CDR1 and CDR2 are LNHDA and SQIVND (reference sequence). Trimming removed 9 bases at V and 5 bases at J, with 19 bases between. CDR3 length equals 14 residues. The CDR3 reads CASTQGRSSYGYTF. The DNA of the CDR3 is TGTGCCAGCACACAGGGCCGATCCTCTTATGGCTACACCTTC.

The CDR3, as DNA: TGTGCCAGCAGTGAACAGGACACCGGGGAGCTGTTTTTT. Residues: CASSEQDTGELFF. This chain uses TRBV2 with TRBJ2-2; D is uncertain. This CDR3 comprises 13 residues. Germline CDR1 is SNHLY and CDR2 is FYNNEI. The germline V and J ends were trimmed by 2 bases and 3 bases, with 4 bases remaining between them.

V and J are TRBV9 and TRBJ1-2, with 8 bases matching TRBD1. The CDR3 length is 16 residues. Trimming cost V 0 bases and J 2 bases; bases outside gene matches: 6. The germline V gene encodes CDR1 SGDLS and CDR2 YYNGEE. The CDR3 DNA follows: TGTGCCAGCAGCGTAGGGACAGGGCCTAGCAACTATGGCTACACCTTC. As protein: CASSVGTGPSNYGYTF. The complete variable domain, with remaining parts taken from reference TRBV9 and TRBJ1-2, reads DSGVTQTPKHLITATGQRVTLRCSPRSGDLSVYWYQQSLDQGLQFLIQYYNGEERAKGNILERFSAQQFPDLHSELNLSSLELGDSALYFCASSVGTGPSNYGYTFGSGTRLTVV.

This chain connects TRBV7-9 to TRBJ2-3, with 9 bases lining up with TRBD2. Trimming at V came to 8 bases and at J to 2 bases, leaving 17 bases not matched to a gene. CDR1 and CDR2 (germline): SEHNR, FQNEAQ (reference sequence). The CDR3 loop spans 18 amino acids. CDR3 DNA sequence: TGTGCCAGCGGGGAGGTAGCGGGAGACGGGGAAAACACAGATACGCAGTATTTT. Its translation is CASGEVAGDGENTDTQYF.

The gene calls are TRBV4-3 and TRBJ2-1; 8 bases line up with TRBD2. The CDR3 sequence is 18 residues long. In germline, CDR1 is LGHNA, CDR2 YSLEER. J lost 1 base, V lost 0 bases, and 8 bases had no gene match. CDR3 sequence (DNA): TGCGCCAGCAGCCAAGAGGCCCAAGCGGGAGCTTCCTACAATGAGCAGTTCTTC. Protein product: CASSQEAQAGASYNEQFF.